This T cell receptor beta chain was recovered during a study of STAT3 mutations in large granular lymphocyte leukemia. Study conclusions and caveats: Samples missed the first appearance of the clone. Every T-LGLL patient had at least one immunodominant TCRbeta clonotype.

A remark on this clone: Its target is unknown.

This CDR3 comprises 13 residues. V was pared by 2 bases and J by 2 bases, with 9 bases between. The germline V gene has CDR1 GTSNPN and CDR2 SVGIG (reference sequence). Assay: immunoSEQ multiplex PCR; the TCRdb copy retains only in-frame clones and omits some. This sample yields about 34,000 clones, of which approximately 86% are seen a single time; 9.5% to 15% belongs to the top ten. Sequencing was performed on peripheral blood mononuclear cells. This chain connects TRBV30 to TRBJ2-5; D is tentatively TRBD1 or TRBD2 (5 bases each). This TCR derives from a man aged 60 to 69 with T-cell large granular lymphocyte leukemia. Some clones in this sample may be carry-over from other donors' samples. The CDR3 spells CAWSPGPQETQYF. The DNA for the CDR3 is TGTGCCTGGAGTCCGGGACCACAAGAGACCCAGTACTTC.